This entry lists 25 T cell receptor beta chains sequenced from one sample in a study of blood T cell repertoires in COVID-19. Here immunoSEQ multiplex PCR was the method, and the copy in TCRdb shows in-frame clones only, minus some. Of some 110,000 clones listed, 85% are singletons. Specimen: peripheral blood. Source of these receptors: a woman of 80 years or more with COVID-19, enrolled during active disease.

V and J are TRBV19 and TRBJ2-3; D might be TRBD1 (5 bases). Germline V CDR1 and CDR2: LNHDA, SQIVND (reference sequence). The V and J ends lost 6 bases and 3 bases respectively, with 10 bases between them. CDR3 length: 13 amino acids. The CDR3 sequence is CASRSSGTDTQYF. The CDR3 bases are TGTGCCAGTAGGAGTTCAGGGACAGATACGCAGTATTTT.

The V and J genes are TRBV9 and TRBJ2-5, with D maybe TRBD1 (6 bases). Trimming took off 2 bases at V and 2 bases at J, with 19 bases between the two ends. CDR3 size: 17 residues. Per germline, CDR1 SGDLS and CDR2 YYNGEE. The CDR3 loop reads CASSVRAWGTSQETQYF. The CDR3 nucleotides read TGTGCCAGCAGCGTGAGGGCGTGGGGGACATCTCAAGAGACCCAGTACTTC.

This clone was found once. This chain uses TRBV3-1 (or the pseudogene TRBV3-2) with TRBJ2-3; TRBD1 matches at 9 bases. Unmatched junction bases numbered 8, after V lost 4 bases and J lost 3 bases. Germline V gives CDR1 LGHDT, CDR2 YNNKEL (reference sequence). The length of the CDR3 is 16 residues. CDR3 region: CASSLFGTGKTDTQYF. In DNA, the CDR3 is TGTGCCAGCAGCCTCTTTGGGACAGGGAAAACAGATACGCAGTATTTT.

The chain combines TRBV5-8 with TRBJ1-1; D unresolved. CDR3 length: 15 residues. Deletions cut 0 bases from V and 8 bases from J, with 17 bases between. Germline CDR1 is SGHTS and CDR2 is YDEGEE. The CDR3 is CASSLVLSGSEEAFF. The CDR3 DNA reads as TGTGCCAGCAGCTTGGTGTTGTCGGGATCCGAAGAAGCTTTCTTT.

V and J are TRBV3-1 (or the pseudogene TRBV3-2) and TRBJ2-3, with 9 bases fitting TRBD2. The CDR3 has 15 residues. The V gene's germline CDR1 is LGHDT and CDR2 YNNKEL (reference sequence). Trimming at V came to 4 bases and at J to 0 bases, leaving 2 bases not matched to a gene. CDR3 nucleotide sequence: TGTGCCAGCAGCCTGACTAGCGGAAGCACAGATACGCAGTATTTT. The encoded protein is CASSLTSGSTDTQYF.

The rearrangement links TRBV2 to TRBJ2-6; D unresolved. Trimming pared 3 bases from V and 0 bases from J, leaving 9 bases between. This CDR3 has 16 amino acids. The germline V gene has CDR1 SNHLY and CDR2 FYNNEI. CDR3 sequence reads: CASSDLRISGANVLTF. The DNA for the CDR3 is TGTGCCAGCAGTGACCTTAGAATCTCTGGGGCCAACGTCCTGACTTTC.

The V and J genes are TRBV5-1 and TRBJ2-7; D call uncertain. The CDR3 contains 14 residues. The ends were cut back, 0 bases at V and 3 bases at J, with 10 bases in the middle. Germline CDR1 SGHRS, CDR2 YFSETQ. The CDR3 sequence: CASSLGLVDYEQYF. DNA of the CDR3: TGCGCCAGCAGCTTGGGGCTGGTCGACTACGAGCAGTACTTC. Full variable domain (remainder filled in from reference TRBV5-1 and TRBJ2-7): KAGVTQTPRYLIKTRGQQVTLSCSPISGHRSVSWYQQTPGQGLQFLFEYFSETQRNKGNFPGRFSGRQFSNSRSEMNVSTLELGDSALYLCASSLGLVDYEQYFGPGTRLTVT.

The chain recombines TRBV7-2 with TRBJ2-5, with a possible D match to TRBD2 (8 bases). V shed 6 bases and J shed 2 bases, with 19 bases lying between them. The CDR3 contains 16 residues. Germline V gives CDR1 SGHTA, CDR2 FQGNSA. The CDR3 reads CASRQGLAGVQETQYF. The CDR3 DNA is TGTGCCAGCAGACAGGGGCTAGCGGGCGTGCAAGAGACCCAGTACTTC. The full variable domain, its missing parts supplied by reference TRBV7-2 and TRBJ2-5, is GAGVSQSPSNKVTEKGKDVELRCDPISGHTALYWYRQSLGQGLEFLIYFQGNSAPDKSGLPSDRFSAERTGGSVSTLTIQRTQQEDSAVYLCASRQGLAGVQETQYFGPGTRLLVL.

In DNA, the CDR3 is TGTGCCATCAGGAACACTAATTCTGGGGCCAACGTCCTGACTTTC. This encodes CAIRNTNSGANVLTF. The chain employs TRBV10-3 and TRBJ2-6; no definite D call. CDR3 length: 15 residues. The V end was cut by 6 bases, the J end by 1 base, with 10 bases between. CDR1 and CDR2 from the germline V gene are ENHRY and SYGVKD.

This chain joins TRBV19 and TRBJ1-2, with 7 bases aligning to TRBD1. Germline values: CDR1 LNHDA, CDR2 SQIVND (reference sequence). This CDR3 has 15 residues. The junction had 12 bases not matched to a gene; V was cut back by 10 bases and J by 1 base. The CDR3 spells CATRGGTVNNYGYTF. CDR3 bases: TGTGCCACCCGTGGTGGGACAGTAAATAACTATGGCTACACCTTC.

The V and J genes are TRBV7-3 and TRBJ2-1; 15 nucleotides align to TRBD2. Germline V gene data show CDR1 as SGHTA and CDR2 as FQGTGA. The length of the CDR3 is 16 residues. V lost 2 bases and J lost 6; bases outside the gene matches: 2. CDR3 bases: TGTGCCAGCAGCTTAGGACTAGCGGGAGGGCTCAATGAGCAGTTCTTC. Amino acid sequence: CASSLGLAGGLNEQFF.

The rearrangement joins TRBV6-4 to TRBJ2-3; TRBD2 is a possible D gene (5 bases). CDR3 length equals 15 residues. Trimming cost V 2 bases and J 0 bases, with 9 bases left between them. Per the germline V gene, CDR1 is MRHNA and CDR2 is SNTAGT. The CDR3 sequence: CASSDSGYSTDTQYF. CDR3 in DNA: TGTGCCAGCAGTGACAGCGGATACAGCACAGATACGCAGTATTTT.

This chain joins TRBV28 and TRBJ2-6; D is unclear. Trimming pared 5 bases from V and 1 base from J, leaving 3 bases between. The CDR3 runs to 13 residues. Germline CDR1 is MDHEN and CDR2 is SYDVKM. This CDR3 reads CASSRSGANVLTF. CDR3 bases: TGTGCCAGCAGTCGGTCTGGGGCCAACGTCCTGACTTTC. The full variable domain, with the rest looked up from reference TRBV28 and TRBJ2-6, is DVKVTQSSRYLVKRTGEKVFLECVQDMDHENMFWYRQDPGLGLRLIYFSYDVKMKEKGDIPEGYSVSREKKERFSLILESASTNQTSMYLCASSRSGANVLTFGAGSRLTVL.

V usage is TRBV7-9 and J usage is TRBJ1-4; D is perhaps TRBD1 (5 bases). Trimming left V 5 bases short and J 4 bases short, with 14 bases between. CDR1 is SEHNR and CDR2 is FQNEAQ in the germline V gene (reference sequence). This CDR3 spans 15 amino acids. The CDR3 protein is CASSLQRGGNEKLFF. The DNA for the CDR3 is TGTGCCAGCAGCCTCCAAAGGGGCGGTAATGAAAAACTGTTTTTT.

The J gene is TRBJ1-4, the V gene TRBV10-3; D is possibly TRBD1 (5 bases). Germline V gene lookup returns CDR1 ENHRY and CDR2 SYGVKD. V dropped 2 bases and J dropped 6 bases, with 10 bases sitting between them. The CDR3 length is 14 residues. CDR3 region: CAISEQGGDEKLFF. As DNA, the CDR3 is TGTGCCATCAGTGAGCAGGGCGGTGATGAAAAACTGTTTTTT.

The rearrangement uses TRBV25-1 and TRBJ2-3; weak D call: TRBD1 (6 bases). CDR1 is MGHDK and CDR2 is SYGVNS in the germline V gene. The CDR3 consists of 15 residues. The V gene lost 4 bases and the J gene lost 3 bases, with 14 bases spanning the gap. CDR3 sequence reads: CASSAGHPLTDTQYF. The DNA of the CDR3 is TGTGCCAGCAGTGCGGGACACCCATTAACAGATACGCAGTATTTT.

The chain has TRBV6-6 and TRBJ1-1; D possibly corresponds to TRBD1 (5 bases). CDR3 size: 13 residues. With 5 bases removed from V and 3 bases from J, the gap between germline ends came to 10 bases. Germline V lookup: CDR1 MNHNY, CDR2 SVGAGI (reference sequence). The CDR3 DNA follows: TGTGCCAGCAGTAAGTCGGGGGACACTGAAGCTTTCTTT. Translated: CASSKSGDTEAFF.

V usage is TRBV5-8 and J usage is TRBJ2-3; possibly TRBD1 for D (5 bases). V gave up 0 bases and J gave up 2 bases, with 10 bases separating them. Germline CDR1 and CDR2: SGHTS and YDEGEE. This CDR3 is built from 15 residues. CDR3 sequence (DNA): TGTGCCAGCAGCTTGGAGGGGCGTAACACAGATACGCAGTATTTT. Protein product: CASSLEGRNTDTQYF. Looking up the rest from reference TRBV5-8 and TRBJ2-3 gives the full variable domain: EAGVTQSPTHLIKTRGQQATLRCSPISGHTSVYWYQQALGLGLQFLLWYDEGEERNRGNFPPRFSGRQFPNYSSELNVNALELEDSALYLCASSLEGRNTDTQYFGPGTRLTVL.

This clone was detected a few times. The V gene is TRBV12-2, the J gene TRBJ1-1; the D segment call TRBD1 is taken from the table without a DNA check. TRBV12-2 is termed a pseudogene. There are 13 residues in the CDR3. The CDR3: CASRFKGVTEAFF. For the CDR3, the DNA is TGTGCAAGTCGCTTTAAAGGGGTCACTGAAGCTTTCTTT.

This rearrangement joins TRBV14 to TRBJ1-1; 11 bases are a match to TRBD1. Germline V gene data show CDR1 as SGHDN and CDR2 as FVKESK. The ends lost 5 bases at V and 7 bases at J; junction bases unmatched: 9. The CDR3 runs to 15 residues. The CDR3 nucleotides are TGTGCCAGCAGCTGCCGGGACAGGGGGAGGGGTGAAGCTTTCTTT. Translation gives CASSCRDRGRGEAFF.

The chain recombines TRBV7-9 with TRBJ2-7; 9 nucleotides match TRBD1. CDR1 and CDR2 from the germline V gene are SEHNR and FQNEAQ (reference sequence). This CDR3 spans 17 amino acids. J was trimmed by 3 bases and V by 3 bases; bases with no gene match: 12. CDR3 coding DNA: TGTGCCAGCAGCTTTTTTGCCCTCGGGACAGGGAACTACGAGCAGTACTTC. It translates to CASSFFALGTGNYEQYF.

The chain combines TRBV5-4 with TRBJ2-1, with D tentatively TRBD2 (5 bases). CDR3 size: 14 residues. Germline CDR1 SGHNT, CDR2 YYREEE (reference sequence). V was trimmed by 2 bases and J by 10 bases, leaving 16 bases between them. The DNA for the CDR3 is TGTGCCAGCAGCTTTGCGGGCGGCCACGCGGAGCAGTTCTTC. Its protein is CASSFAGGHAEQFF.

The chain uses TRBV6-2 or TRBV6-3 and TRBJ1-1; weak D call: TRBD1 (5 bases). V was clipped by 7 bases and J by 1 base, with 16 bases between them. Germline loops: CDR1 MNHEY, CDR2 SVGEGT. The CDR3 contains 15 residues. This CDR3 reads CASTPEGRGNTEAFF. The CDR3 nucleotides are TGTGCCAGCACCCCTGAAGGGAGGGGGAACACTGAAGCTTTCTTT.

The rearrangement joins TRBV7-9 to TRBJ1-2; 7 bases map to TRBD1. The CDR3 is 16 residues long. CDR1 is SEHNR and CDR2 is FQNEAQ in the germline V gene (reference sequence). Losses at the gene ends were 5 bases for V and 4 bases for J; bases not matched to a gene: 13. The CDR3 nucleotides are TGTGCCAGCAGCCTCTCCGGACAGGCTCTAAGCTATGGCTACACCTTC. Its translation is CASSLSGQALSYGYTF.

The J gene is TRBJ2-7, the V gene TRBV19; possibly TRBD2 for D (6 bases). The ends were cut back, 5 bases at V and 4 bases at J, with 15 bases in the middle. CDR1 is LNHDA, CDR2 SQIVND, per germline (reference sequence). This CDR3 is 14 amino acids long. The chain's CDR3 is CASSHVGSTYEQYF. The CDR3 bases are TGTGCCAGTAGTCACGTCGGGAGTACTTACGAGCAGTACTTC.